Each of the 32 T cell receptor beta chains below was sequenced from the same sample in a study of CD8+ T cells in alopecia areata. Sequencing used cDNA as its template, made by extracting RNA and reverse transcribing it. Method: immunoSEQ multiplex PCR; TCRdb's copy keeps in-frame clones and lacks some. The table records approximately 59,000 clones, about 44% of them present only once. Specimen: CD8+ T cells sorted from blood, collected at week 0. The receptor set was obtained from a human donor with alopecia areata.

V gene TRBV4-3 combines with J gene TRBJ1-5, with D possibly being TRBD1 (5 bases). Looked up from germline, CDR1 is LGHNA and CDR2 is YSLEER. The ends were cut back, 0 bases at V and 1 base at J, with 10 bases in the middle. The CDR3 length is 16 residues. Written as DNA, the CDR3 is TGCGCCAGCAGCCAAGACAGGCAGGGAAGCAATCAGCCCCAGCATTTT. Translated: CASSQDRQGSNQPQHF.

In DNA, the CDR3 is TGCGCCAGCAGCTTGGGAATAGCGGCTACTAGCTCCTACAATGAGCAGTTCTTC. Protein: CASSLGIAATSSYNEQFF. The rearrangement joins TRBV5-1 to TRBJ2-1; a weak D match, TRBD2 (6 bases). CDR3 size: 18 residues. Germline CDR1 is SGHRS and CDR2 is YFSETQ. V shed 0 bases and J shed 0 bases, with 16 bases lying between them.

A note on this clone: One end of the junction varies from germline; a read error may be responsible. The rearrangement links TRBV25-1 to TRBJ2-7; a weak D match, TRBD1 (6 bases). There are 13 residues in the CDR3. Germline lookup yields CDR1 MGHDK and CDR2 SYGVNS. The CDR3 coding sequence is TGTGCCAGCAGTCCAAGGGGGTCAACCGTCTTAGGCTTC. This gives the protein CASSPRGSTVLGF.

The gene calls are TRBV29-1 and TRBJ2-7; D perhaps matches TRBD1 (6 bases). Trimming removed 7 bases at V and 2 bases at J, with 15 bases between. CDR3 length: 13 amino acids. Germline loops: CDR1 SQVTM, CDR2 ANQGSEA. The CDR3 region is CSAWDGDTYEQYF. The CDR3 DNA sequence: TGCAGCGCCTGGGACGGGGACACCTACGAGCAGTACTTC.

This rearrangement joins TRBV29-1 to TRBJ2-5, with D perhaps assigned TRBD1 or TRBD2 (5 bases each). V dropped 5 bases and J dropped 1 base, with 11 bases sitting between them. Germline V gene lookup returns CDR1 SQVTM and CDR2 ANQGSEA. The CDR3 has 13 residues. The CDR3 sequence: CSVLQGTQETQYF. The CDR3 DNA sequence: TGCAGCGTTCTACAAGGGACCCAAGAGACCCAGTACTTC.

The sample holds many counts of this clone. The J gene is TRBJ2-3, the V gene TRBV11-2, with D possibly being TRBD2 (5 bases). The V gene lost 1 base and the J gene lost 0 bases, with 8 bases spanning the gap. Germline V CDR1 and CDR2: SGHAT, FQNNGV. The CDR3 extends over 15 amino acids. The CDR3 region is CASSLVGESTDTQYF. In nucleotides, the CDR3 is TGTGCCAGCAGCTTAGTTGGGGAGAGCACAGATACGCAGTATTTT.

This clone appeared a few times. The rearrangement uses TRBV4-3 and TRBJ2-1; perhaps D is TRBD1 or TRBD2 (5 bases each). The V gene lost 2 bases and the J gene lost 10 bases, with 9 bases spanning the gap. The V gene's germline CDR1 is LGHNA and CDR2 YSLEER. This CDR3 contains 12 residues. As DNA, the CDR3 is TGCGCCAGCAGCCAAACCGGGACGGAGCAGTTCTTC. Protein: CASSQTGTEQFF.

The table lists this clone with a few counts. Written as DNA, the CDR3 is TGCAGCGTCTCCGGGACCCCGCAAGAGACCCAGTACTTC. The encoded protein is CSVSGTPQETQYF. The chain links TRBV29-1 to TRBJ2-5; D may correspond to TRBD1 or TRBD2 (5 bases each). V was clipped by 6 bases and J by 2 bases, with 13 bases between them. The CDR3 totals 13 residues. Germline V gene lookup returns CDR1 SQVTM and CDR2 ANQGSEA.

For this clone: Other DNA variants within this sample encode the same CDR3. The rearrangement uses TRBV29-1 and TRBJ1-2; D is perhaps TRBD1 (6 bases). The CDR3 length is 11 residues. Per the germline V gene, CDR1 is SQVTM and CDR2 is ANQGSEA. V was pared by 6 bases and J by 5 bases, with 10 bases between. The CDR3 sequence: CSVRTDYGYTF. The CDR3 coding sequence is TGCAGCGTGCGGACAGATTATGGCTACACCTTC.

This clone was counted a few times. The chain combines TRBV7-9 with TRBJ2-2; D may be TRBD2 (6 bases). This CDR3 has 14 amino acids. V lost 6 bases and J 6 bases, leaving 14 bases between the germline ends. Germline-derived CDR1 and CDR2 are SEHNR and FQNEAQ (reference sequence). Here the CDR3 DNA reads TGTGCCAGCAGGCTGACCGGAGGGGCCGGGGAGCTGTTTTTT. As protein: CASRLTGGAGELFF.

The chain uses TRBV27 and TRBJ2-1; 11 bases line up with TRBD2. Trimming took 9 bases from V and 7 from J; bases not matched to a gene: 11. CDR3 length equals 15 residues. Germline V gives CDR1 MNHEY, CDR2 SMNVEV (reference sequence). This CDR3 is CASLQTSGSWNEQFF. CDR3 bases: TGTGCCAGTCTACAAACTAGCGGGAGCTGGAATGAGCAGTTCTTC.

The chain combines TRBV5-1 with TRBJ1-1; D ambiguous. The CDR3 has 13 residues. The V end lost 0 bases, the J end lost 1 base, and 4 bases lay between the germline ends. Germline lookup yields CDR1 SGHRS and CDR2 YFSETQ. CDR3 sequence (DNA): TGCGCCAGCAGCTTGGCCGGGAACACTGAAGCTTTCTTT. Translating gives CASSLAGNTEAFF.

The genes are TRBV29-1 and TRBJ1-1; D is perhaps TRBD1 (6 bases). Trimming took 4 bases from V and 11 from J, leaving 11 bases between them. The germline V gene has CDR1 SQVTM and CDR2 ANQGSEA. CDR3 length: 10 residues. In DNA form, the CDR3 reads TGCAGCGTTGCAGGACAGCCGGCTTTCTTT. This sequence encodes CSVAGQPAFF.

This clone occurred a few times. CDR3 nucleotides: TGTGCCAGCAGCTTCACATTGGGGGGTGATGAGCAGTTCTTC. Residues: CASSFTLGGDEQFF. The V call is TRBV7-9, the J call TRBJ2-1; D possibly corresponds to TRBD2 (6 bases). The germline CDR1 and CDR2 sequences are SEHNR and FQNEAQ (reference sequence). This CDR3 spans 14 amino acids. The germline V and J ends were trimmed by 3 bases and 8 bases, with 14 bases remaining between them.

This chain uses TRBV4-1 with TRBJ2-7, with 7 bases identical to TRBD1. The J segment lost 0 bases and the V segment lost 0 bases, leaving 5 bases of the junction unmatched. The germline CDR1 and CDR2 sequences are MGHRA and YSYEKL. The CDR3 contains 16 residues. CDR3 bases: TGCGCCAGCAGCCAAGACGACAGGGAGAGCTCCTACGAGCAGTACTTC. Its translation: CASSQDDRESSYEQYF.

The chain employs TRBV9 and TRBJ2-7, with D uncertain. The ends were cut back, 0 bases at V and 0 bases at J, with 10 bases in the middle. Germline CDR1 reads SGDLS; CDR2 reads YYNGEE. The CDR3 consists of 15 residues. The CDR3 loop reads CASSVGWGSSYEQYF. The DNA of the CDR3 is TGTGCCAGCAGCGTAGGGTGGGGAAGCTCCTACGAGCAGTACTTC.

The chain has TRBV15 and TRBJ2-3; TRBD2 might be the D (7 bases). Germline-derived CDR1 and CDR2 are LNHNV and YYDKDF (reference sequence). The V and J ends lost 1 base and 6 bases respectively, with 20 bases between them. This CDR3 has 17 amino acids. The CDR3 sequence: CATSRGGGHWASDTQYF. The CDR3 region has the DNA TGTGCCACCAGCAGAGGGGGGGGACATTGGGCATCCGATACGCAGTATTTT.

This clone was recorded a few times. This chain connects TRBV29-1 to TRBJ1-1; D is unresolved. The V end was cut by 3 bases, the J end by 3 bases, with 2 bases between. Germline assignment: CDR1 SQVTM and CDR2 ANQGSEA. The CDR3 runs to 10 residues. The CDR3 protein is CSVDYTEAFF. The CDR3 nucleotides read TGCAGCGTTGACTACACTGAAGCTTTCTTT.

CDR3 sequence (DNA): TGTGCCAGCAGTGAAGGTGACAGGGTCCCCTACGAGCAGTACTTC. Its protein product is CASSEGDRVPYEQYF. This rearrangement joins TRBV6-1 to TRBJ2-7; 7 bases agree with TRBD1. The V and J ends lost 1 base and 2 bases, in that order; junction bases with no gene match: 5. CDR1 is MNHNS and CDR2 is SASEGT in the germline V gene. CDR3 length equals 15 residues.

The V and J genes are TRBV30 and TRBJ2-5; possibly TRBD2 for D (6 bases). The CDR3 is made up of 14 amino acids. Trimming took off 4 bases at V and 6 bases at J, with 18 bases between the two ends. Germline CDR1 is GTSNPN and CDR2 is SVGIG (reference sequence). This CDR3 reads CAWTLTPGGQTQYF. The CDR3 bases are TGTGCCTGGACCCTCACCCCCGGAGGGCAGACCCAGTACTTC.

The chain joins TRBV2 to TRBJ2-7, with a tentative D call TRBD2 (5 bases). Trimming took off 3 bases at V and 3 bases at J, with 9 bases between the two ends. In germline, CDR1 is SNHLY, CDR2 FYNNEI. CDR3 length: 13 residues. The CDR3 loop reads CASSDRGFYEQYF. As DNA, the CDR3 is TGTGCCAGCAGTGATCGGGGATTCTACGAGCAGTACTTC. The entire variable domain, with the rest obtained from reference TRBV2 and TRBJ2-7, is as follows: EPEVTQTPSHQVTQMGQEVILRCVPISNHLYFYWYRQILGQKVEFLVSFYNNEISEKSEIFDDQFSVERPDGSNFTLKIRSTKLEDSAMYFCASSDRGFYEQYFGPGTRLTVT.

CDR3: CSVGTSNTEAFF. The CDR3 bases are TGCAGCGTAGGGACGTCGAACACTGAAGCTTTCTTT. V usage is TRBV29-1 and J usage is TRBJ1-1; TRBD1 might be the D (5 bases). Germline V gives CDR1 SQVTM, CDR2 ANQGSEA. This CDR3 is 12 amino acids long. V lost 6 bases, J lost 1 base, and 9 bases lay in between.

The chain joins TRBV25-1 to TRBJ2-5, with D unresolved. Trimming shortened V by 7 bases and J by 5 bases, and 11 bases separated the two germline ends. CDR1 and CDR2 from the germline V gene are MGHDK and SYGVNS. The CDR3 consists of 12 residues. CDR3 nucleotides: TGTGCCAGCATCGGCGACGCGGAGACCCAGTACTTC. It encodes CASIGDAETQYF.

This clone came up a few times. The rearrangement joins TRBV4-1 to TRBJ2-1; 8 bases are a match to TRBD2. CDR1 is MGHRA and CDR2 is YSYEKL in the germline V gene. The CDR3 runs to 16 residues. Trimming cost V 4 bases and J 8 bases; bases outside gene matches: 13. DNA of the CDR3: TGCGCCAGCAGCCTGCCGGCGGGAGGCCGGTCCGATGAGCAGTTCTTC. Translation: CASSLPAGGRSDEQFF.

The rearrangement uses TRBV15 and TRBJ1-1, with D hard to call. The CDR3 runs 17 residues. Between the trimmed V and J ends, which lost 3 bases and 4 bases, there was a span of 21 bases. Germline V gene lookup returns CDR1 LNHNV and CDR2 YYDKDF (reference sequence). The CDR3 region is CATSSRGLDGLTTEAFF. The CDR3 coding sequence is TGTGCCACCAGCAGCCGAGGACTCGACGGGTTGACCACTGAAGCTTTCTTT. The full variable domain, rest sourced from reference TRBV15 and TRBJ1-1, is DAMVIQNPRYQVTQFGKPVTLSCSQTLNHNVMYWYQQKSSQAPKLLFHYYDKDFNNEADTPDNFQSRRPNTSFCFLDIRSPGLGDTAMYLCATSSRGLDGLTTEAFFGQGTRLTVV.

The chain is built from TRBV27 and TRBJ1-1; TRBD1 is a possible D gene (5 bases). The CDR3 runs to 14 residues. Trimming removed 5 bases from V and 3 bases from J, with 13 bases in between. Germline loops: CDR1 MNHEY, CDR2 SMNVEV (reference sequence). In nucleotides, the CDR3 is TGTGCCAGCAGTGTAACAGGTGGGGACACTGAAGCTTTCTTT. Protein product: CASSVTGGDTEAFF.

The V gene is TRBV27, the J gene TRBJ1-5; no firm D call. This CDR3 region has 14 residues. The V gene lost 3 bases and the J gene lost 2 bases, with 8 bases spanning the gap. Germline V gene sequence: CDR1 MNHEY, CDR2 SMNVEV (reference sequence). The CDR3 region has the DNA TGTGCCAGCAGTTTGGGCTGGGGCAATCAGCCCCAGCATTTT. It translates to CASSLGWGNQPQHF.

This chain links TRBV7-9 with TRBJ2-3, with unresolved D. The ends were cut back, 5 bases at V and 0 bases at J, with 12 bases in the middle. Germline V gene data show CDR1 as SEHNR and CDR2 as FQNEAQ (reference sequence). CDR3 length equals 15 residues. The CDR3 is CASSPLSVSTDTQYF. The CDR3 DNA reads TGTGCCAGCAGCCCTCTCAGCGTTAGCACAGATACGCAGTATTTT.

This clone was counted between two and nine times. The V call is TRBV9, the J call TRBJ1-2; D is ambiguous. Germline V gene data show CDR1 as SGDLS and CDR2 as YYNGEE. This CDR3 contains 15 residues. V was shortened by 4 bases and J by 2 bases, with 15 bases between the two germline ends. The CDR3 region is CASSFSKTTNYGYTF. CDR3 in DNA: TGTGCCAGCAGCTTTTCTAAGACAACAAACTATGGCTACACCTTC.

This clone is labeled as large. The chain couples TRBV5-1 to TRBJ2-4; a weak D match, TRBD1 (7 bases). The germline V gene has CDR1 SGHRS and CDR2 YFSETQ. The CDR3 totals 14 residues. The V end lost 2 bases, the J end lost 6 bases, and 12 bases lay between the germline ends. CDR3 coding DNA: TGCGCCAGCAGCTTAGACCAGGGGGGAAACATTCAGTACTTC. Translated, it gives CASSLDQGGNIQYF.

This clone was detected a few times. V is TRBV7-2 and J is TRBJ2-7, with D perhaps TRBD1 (5 bases). Germline CDR1 reads SGHTA; CDR2 reads FQGNSA. This CDR3 region has 12 residues. V lost 5 bases, J lost 6 bases, and 11 bases lay in between. The DNA of the CDR3 is TGTGCCAGCAGCCCAGGGCAGCTCGAGCAGTACTTC. Translating gives CASSPGQLEQYF.

As for this clone: A read error may produce the germline difference seen at one junction end. The gene calls are TRBV7-2 and TRBJ2-1, with no clear D. Germline V gives CDR1 SGHTA, CDR2 FQGNSA. CDR3 length: 13 amino acids. The CDR3: CASGLEEHNEQFF. The CDR3 DNA reads TGTGCCAGCGGCTTAGAAGAGCACAATGAGCAGTTCTTC. The complete variable domain, with remaining parts taken from reference TRBV7-2 and TRBJ2-1, reads GAGVSQSPSNKVTEKGKDVELRCDPISGHTALYWYRQSLGQGLEFLIYFQGNSAPDKSGLPSDRFSAERTGGSVSTLTIQRTQQEDSAVYLCASGLEEHNEQFFGPGTRLTVL.